These 3 T cell receptor beta chains were sequenced from one sample in a study of blood T cells in healthy people across ages. Through a sample-barcoded 5' primer and a J-beta primer mix, a second PCR was run for about 6 to 11 cycles. TCRdb analysed the 5' RACE reads with MiXCR anew, one entry per CDR3 protein. The data contain approximately 580,000 distinct CDR3 sequences, more than 20% of them seen just once; the ten biggest clones take up 7.5% to 9%. A further study also used this sample, focusing on T cells of mothers and their children.

The sample was blood. The receptors were gathered from a boy younger than 18 in good health.

This chain connects TRBV15 to TRBJ2-7; TRBD2 might be the D (6 bases). Germline V gives CDR1 LNHNV, CDR2 YYDKDF (reference sequence). The CDR3 is 16 residues long. The germline V and J ends were trimmed by 1 base and 6 bases, with 19 bases remaining between them. The CDR3 DNA reads TGTGCCACCAGCAGAGCTTGGGGGGTCCCAGACCCCGAGCAGTACTTC. Residues: CATSRAWGVPDPEQYF.

The V gene is TRBV6-1, the J gene TRBJ2-1; TRBD1 matches 9 bases. The CDR3 has 14 residues. Germline CDR1 reads MNHNS; CDR2 reads SASEGT. V lost 8 bases and J lost 10; bases outside the gene matches: 12. CDR3 sequence: CASDRGMRYFEQFF. The CDR3 DNA follows: TGTGCCAGCGACAGGGGGATGCGGTATTTCGAGCAGTTCTTC.

This clonotype appeared a few times. The chain employs TRBV11-1 and TRBJ2-4, with 8 bases aligning to TRBD1. Germline V gene sequence: CDR1 SGHAT, CDR2 FQDESV (reference sequence). This CDR3 is built from 21 residues. V gave up 4 bases and J gave up 0 bases; unmatched junction bases: 20. This CDR3 is CASSSAGPWGQDVLAKNIQYF. The CDR3 coding sequence is TGTGCCAGCAGCTCCGCCGGGCCATGGGGACAGGACGTCCTAGCCAAAAACATTCAGTACTTC.